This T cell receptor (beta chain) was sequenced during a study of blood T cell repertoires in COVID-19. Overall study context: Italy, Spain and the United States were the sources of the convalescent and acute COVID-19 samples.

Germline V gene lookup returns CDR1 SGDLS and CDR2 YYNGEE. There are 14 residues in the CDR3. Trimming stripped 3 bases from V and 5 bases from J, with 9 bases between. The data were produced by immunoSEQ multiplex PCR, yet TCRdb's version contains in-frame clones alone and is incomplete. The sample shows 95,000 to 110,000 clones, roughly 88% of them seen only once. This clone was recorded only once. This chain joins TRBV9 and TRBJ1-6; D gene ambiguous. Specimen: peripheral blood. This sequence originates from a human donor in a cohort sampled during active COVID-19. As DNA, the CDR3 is TGTGCCAGCAGCGCACGACTGAATAATTCACCCCTCCACTTT. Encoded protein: CASSARLNNSPLHF.